This entry lists 2 T cell receptor beta chains sequenced from one sample in a study of control samples from healthy donors and cancer patients. Repertoires were generated with immunoSEQ multiplex PCR, while TCRdb's copy carries only in-frame clones and drops some. Its table lists under 200,000 clones. Sequencing input: blood. These TCRs come from a woman in her twenties or thirties in good health.

The gene calls are TRBV7-9 and TRBJ1-1, with TRBD1 as a possible D gene (5 bases). Germline V gene lookup returns CDR1 SEHNR and CDR2 FQNEAQ (reference sequence). The CDR3 length is 14 residues. Deletions cut 9 bases from V and 4 bases from J, with 18 bases between. The chain's CDR3 is CASSHRSPSTEAFF. CDR3 nucleotides: TGTGCCAGTTCCCACAGGTCTCCGAGCACTGAAGCTTTCTTT.

This chain joins TRBV2 and TRBJ1-4; 8 bases agree with TRBD1. With 7 bases clipped from V and 4 bases from J, the junction kept 5 bases outside the gene matches. CDR3 length equals 14 residues. Per the germline V gene, CDR1 is SNHLY and CDR2 is FYNNEI. The chain's CDR3 is CASNLRGLNEKLFF. The CDR3, as DNA: TGTGCCAGCAACCTCAGGGGGCTTAATGAAAAACTGTTTTTT.